A selection of T cell receptor beta chains follows, all from one sample in a study of PD-L1 blockade in urothelial cancer. The protocol was immunoSEQ multiplex PCR, while the TCRdb copy is restricted to in-frame clones and leaves out a portion. The top ten clones hold approximately 16% of a sample with around 45,000 clones, under 90% of them seen once. The specimen comprised PBMCs, sampled around atezolizumab (anti-PD-L1) treatment. The receptors shown here come from a man aged 55 to 69 with urothelial cancer. CDR3s include the opening cysteine and the closing phenylalanine or tryptophan. The D gene is left open where the match is weak. Part of the rows lack a size; the others show once, few, many or a class for expanded clones.

d_call	j_call	v_call	clone_size	cdr3_nt	cdr3_aa
-	TRBJ2-6	TRBV7-2	once	TGTGCCAGTCACGAGGTCGTCGGGGCCAACGTCCTGACTTTC	CASHEVVGANVLTF
-	TRBJ1-3	TRBV11-2	few	TGTGCCAGCAGCACTAGCTATGGAAACACCATATATTTT	CASSTSYGNTIYF
TRBD2	TRBJ2-3	TRBV27	-	TGTGCCAGCAAACTGGAAGCGGGGGGGAGCACAGATACGCAGTATTTT	CASKLEAGGSTDTQYF
-	TRBJ2-5	TRBV6-5	-	TGTGCCAGCAGTTACAACAACAGGGGAGGAGAGACCCAGTACTTC	CASSYNNRGGETQYF
TRBD2	TRBJ2-5	TRBV27	-	TGTGCCAGCAGTTCGTTAGCGGGGGGGGGTTTTGGAGAGACCCAGTACTTC	CASSSLAGGGFGETQYF
TRBD1	TRBJ1-3	TRBV7-9	-	TGTGCCAGCAGCGCGTCCGGGACAGGGAAGATCTTT	CASSASGTGKIF
-	TRBJ1-5	TRBV30	-	TGTGCCTGGAGTGTGGGACACCTGAGGCCCCAGCATTTT	CAWSVGHLRPQHF
-	TRBJ1-1	TRBV6-5	-	TGTGCCAGCAGTCCCACAGGCGCTGAAGCTTTCTTT	CASSPTGAEAFF
-	TRBJ2-1	TRBV5-1	-	TGCGCCAGCGGAGAAGTGAATGAGCAGTTCTTC	CASGEVNEQFF
-	TRBJ2-7	TRBV15	few	TGTGCCACCAGCAGAGATTTTCAGGGGCCCTGGGCCGAGCAGTACTTC	CATSRDFQGPWAEQYF
TRBD1	TRBJ1-6	TRBV28	few	TGTGCCAGCAGTCCCCCGACAGGGATGCAATCACCCCTCCACTTT	CASSPPTGMQSPLHF
-	TRBJ1-3	TRBV28	-	TGTGCCAGCAGGGCGGAGGGACACACCATATATTTT	CASRAEGHTIYF
-	TRBJ2-3	TRBV2	-	TGTGCCAGCAGGGATCAAGGGGAGGAGGCGCAGTATTTT	CASRDQGEEAQYF
TRBD1	TRBJ2-7	TRBV6-1	-	TGTGCCAGCAGCATGGGACAGGCCCCGGGAGAGCAGTACTTC	CASSMGQAPGEQYF
TRBD2	TRBJ2-5	TRBV6-6	-	TGTGCCAGCAGTCGGCGACTAGCGGGGGCCCAAGAGACCCAGTACTTC	CASSRRLAGAQETQYF
-	TRBJ2-7	TRBV28	-	TGTGCCAGCAGTTTTATTCAGGGGACCTACGAGCAGTACTTC	CASSFIQGTYEQYF
-	TRBJ2-7	TRBV7-9	-	TGTGCCAGCAGCCCTGGGCAGGGGACCTACGAGCAGTACTTC	CASSPGQGTYEQYF
-	TRBJ1-2	TRBV6-5	-	TGTGCCAGCCGGCGGGACCTATCCTATGGCTACACCTTC	CASRRDLSYGYTF
TRBD1	TRBJ1-6	TRBV4-1	-	TGCGCCAGCAGCGAAGAGGGGGCGTTTGATTCACCCCTCCACTTT	CASSEEGAFDSPLHF
-	TRBJ1-5	TRBV7-8	-	TGTGCCAGCAGCCCCCTCGGGAGGGGCGCGGGTCAGCCCCAGCATTTT	CASSPLGRGAGQPQHF
-	TRBJ2-1	TRBV11-3	-	TGTGCCAGCAGCTTGGGAGGCGGGGATGAGCAGTTCTTC	CASSLGGGDEQFF
TRBD2	TRBJ2-3	TRBV7-3	-	TGTGCCAGCAGCTTACAAGCGGGGGACCTCACAGATACGCAGTATTTT	CASSLQAGDLTDTQYF
-	TRBJ2-7	TRBV7-8	-	TGTGCCAGCAGCCGAGGGACCCCCGGGGGCGAGCAGTACTTC	CASSRGTPGGEQYF
-	TRBJ2-7	TRBV28	-	TGTGCCAGCAGTATCATGCGAAGCTCCTACGAGCAGTACTTC	CASSIMRSSYEQYF
-	TRBJ2-1	TRBV12-5	-	TGTGCTAGTGGTTTGGACAGCAATGAGCAGTTCTTC	CASGLDSNEQFF
-	TRBJ2-3	TRBV30	few	TGTGCCTGGAGCGCGGGACTCGAGGTCGATACGCAGTATTTT	CAWSAGLEVDTQYF